Listed below are T cell receptor beta chains from one sample, sequenced in a study of PD-1 blockade in classical Hodgkin lymphoma. TCRdb's copy holds only in-frame clones and misses some; the assay was immunoSEQ multiplex PCR. The sample records some 70,000 clones, 93% being singletons. Sequences were obtained from peripheral blood mononuclear cells (PBMCs). Every receptor here comes from a human donor with classical Hodgkin lymphoma. CDR3s include the opening cysteine and the closing phenylalanine or tryptophan. Each record gives: J gene, V gene, D gene, clone size, CDR3 protein, CDR3 DNA. A D gene is named only where the DNA matches it firmly. Expanded clones are given a class, and other clones once, few, many or no size at all.

>TRBJ1-3|TRBV7-2|NA|NA
CASSLAGGGNTIYF
TGTGCCAGCAGCTTAGCGGGTGGAGGAAACACCATATATTTT
>TRBJ2-7|TRBV11-3|NA|NA
CASIQLEQYF
TGTGCCAGTATCCAGCTCGAGCAGTACTTC
>TRBJ2-5|TRBV11-2|NA|NA
CASSPRRGRQETQYF
TGTGCCAGCAGCCCCCGCCGGGGGCGGCAAGAGACCCAGTACTTC
>TRBJ2-2|TRBV7-7|NA|NA
CASSLVAGANTGELFF
TGTGCCAGCAGCTTAGTTGCGGGGGCAAACACCGGGGAGCTGTTTTTT
>TRBJ2-1|TRBV7-9|TRBD2|NA
CASSFPGLAGTYNEQFF
TGTGCCAGCAGCTTCCCCGGACTAGCGGGTACCTACAATGAGCAGTTCTTC
>TRBJ1-1|TRBV7-2|NA|NA
CASSFWGPSNTEAFF
TGTGCCAGCAGCTTTTGGGGTCCATCCAACACTGAAGCTTTCTTT
>TRBJ1-1|TRBV5-1|NA|NA
CASSLEGRANTEAFF
TGCGCCAGCAGCTTGGAGGGCAGGGCCAACACTGAAGCTTTCTTT
>TRBJ2-1|TRBV15|NA|NA
CATSRDTGGGVEQFF
TGTGCCACCAGCAGAGATACAGGAGGGGGGGTTGAGCAGTTCTTC
>TRBJ1-5|TRBV4-1|TRBD1|NA
CASSRSTGDNQPQHF
TGCGCCAGCAGCCGATCGACAGGGGACAATCAGCCCCAGCATTTT
>TRBJ1-1|TRBV6-5|TRBD1|NA
CASSPRQGWVTEAFF
TGTGCCAGCAGTCCAAGACAGGGCTGGGTAACTGAAGCTTTCTTT
>TRBJ1-5|TRBV15|NA|NA
CATSRPWTTSNQPQHF
TGTGCCACCAGCAGACCTTGGACAACAAGCAATCAGCCCCAGCATTTT
>TRBJ2-7|TRBV11-2|TRBD2|once
CASSLTSGRAHEQYF
TGTGCCAGCAGCTTGACTAGCGGGAGGGCCCACGAGCAGTACTTC
>TRBJ2-7|TRBV6-5|NA|NA
CASSKGGGPYEQYF
TGTGCCAGCAGTAAGGGGGGGGGCCCCTACGAGCAGTACTTC
>TRBJ1-4|TRBV29-1|NA|NA
CSVPSEGTEKLFF
TGCAGCGTCCCCTCGGAGGGGACTGAAAAACTGTTTTTT
>TRBJ2-1|TRBV28|NA|NA
CASSFNGKDSYNEQFF
TGTGCCAGCAGTTTCAACGGGAAGGATTCCTACAATGAGCAGTTCTTC
>TRBJ2-7|TRBV4-3|NA|few
CASSQARHYEQYF
TGCGCCAGCAGCCAAGCCCGACACTACGAGCAGTACTTC
>TRBJ2-2|TRBV11-3|NA|NA
CASSYLPGAGELFF
TGTGCCAGCAGCTATCTCCCAGGGGCCGGGGAGCTGTTTTTT
>TRBJ1-1|TRBV7-9|NA|NA
CASSLAVSGTEAFF
TGTGCCAGCAGCTTAGCGGTATCAGGGACTGAAGCTTTCTTT
>TRBJ2-7|TRBV7-8|NA|NA
CASSLASSRDEQYF
TGTGCCAGCAGCTTAGCATCCTCCCGGGACGAGCAGTACTTC
>TRBJ2-7|TRBV15|NA|once
CATSRGSVRVVEQYF
TGTGCCACCAGCAGAGGGTCAGTGAGGGTGGTCGAGCAGTACTTC
>TRBJ2-4|TRBV7-2|NA|NA
CASSPEPGIAKNIQYF
TGTGCCAGCAGCCCGGAGCCAGGGATAGCCAAAAACATTCAGTACTTC
>TRBJ2-1|TRBV7-3|NA|NA
CASSKGLYNEQFF
TGTGCCAGCAGCAAGGGGCTTTACAATGAGCAGTTCTTC
>TRBJ2-2|TRBV6-4|NA|few
CASSDQADTGELFF
TGTGCCAGCAGTGACCAAGCCGACACCGGGGAGCTGTTTTTT
>TRBJ1-4|TRBV5-1|NA|NA
CASSLSQSTNEKLFF
TGCGCCAGCAGCTTGTCGCAGAGTACTAATGAAAAACTGTTTTTT
>TRBJ1-6|TRBV19|NA|few
CASSLSPGQGSSYNSPLHF
TGTGCCAGTAGTCTCTCACCGGGGCAGGGAAGCTCCTATAATTCACCCCTCCACTTT
>TRBJ1-1|TRBV19|NA|NA
CASSIPEGNTEAFF
TGTGCCAGTAGTATCCCGGAGGGGAACACTGAAGCTTTCTTT
>TRBJ2-7|TRBV11-3|TRBD1|NA
CASSHGTGYEQYF
TGTGCCAGCAGCCACGGGACAGGCTACGAGCAGTACTTC
>TRBJ1-4|TRBV29-1|TRBD1|once
CSVARDSEKLFF
TGCAGCGTTGCCCGGGACAGTGAAAAACTGTTTTTT